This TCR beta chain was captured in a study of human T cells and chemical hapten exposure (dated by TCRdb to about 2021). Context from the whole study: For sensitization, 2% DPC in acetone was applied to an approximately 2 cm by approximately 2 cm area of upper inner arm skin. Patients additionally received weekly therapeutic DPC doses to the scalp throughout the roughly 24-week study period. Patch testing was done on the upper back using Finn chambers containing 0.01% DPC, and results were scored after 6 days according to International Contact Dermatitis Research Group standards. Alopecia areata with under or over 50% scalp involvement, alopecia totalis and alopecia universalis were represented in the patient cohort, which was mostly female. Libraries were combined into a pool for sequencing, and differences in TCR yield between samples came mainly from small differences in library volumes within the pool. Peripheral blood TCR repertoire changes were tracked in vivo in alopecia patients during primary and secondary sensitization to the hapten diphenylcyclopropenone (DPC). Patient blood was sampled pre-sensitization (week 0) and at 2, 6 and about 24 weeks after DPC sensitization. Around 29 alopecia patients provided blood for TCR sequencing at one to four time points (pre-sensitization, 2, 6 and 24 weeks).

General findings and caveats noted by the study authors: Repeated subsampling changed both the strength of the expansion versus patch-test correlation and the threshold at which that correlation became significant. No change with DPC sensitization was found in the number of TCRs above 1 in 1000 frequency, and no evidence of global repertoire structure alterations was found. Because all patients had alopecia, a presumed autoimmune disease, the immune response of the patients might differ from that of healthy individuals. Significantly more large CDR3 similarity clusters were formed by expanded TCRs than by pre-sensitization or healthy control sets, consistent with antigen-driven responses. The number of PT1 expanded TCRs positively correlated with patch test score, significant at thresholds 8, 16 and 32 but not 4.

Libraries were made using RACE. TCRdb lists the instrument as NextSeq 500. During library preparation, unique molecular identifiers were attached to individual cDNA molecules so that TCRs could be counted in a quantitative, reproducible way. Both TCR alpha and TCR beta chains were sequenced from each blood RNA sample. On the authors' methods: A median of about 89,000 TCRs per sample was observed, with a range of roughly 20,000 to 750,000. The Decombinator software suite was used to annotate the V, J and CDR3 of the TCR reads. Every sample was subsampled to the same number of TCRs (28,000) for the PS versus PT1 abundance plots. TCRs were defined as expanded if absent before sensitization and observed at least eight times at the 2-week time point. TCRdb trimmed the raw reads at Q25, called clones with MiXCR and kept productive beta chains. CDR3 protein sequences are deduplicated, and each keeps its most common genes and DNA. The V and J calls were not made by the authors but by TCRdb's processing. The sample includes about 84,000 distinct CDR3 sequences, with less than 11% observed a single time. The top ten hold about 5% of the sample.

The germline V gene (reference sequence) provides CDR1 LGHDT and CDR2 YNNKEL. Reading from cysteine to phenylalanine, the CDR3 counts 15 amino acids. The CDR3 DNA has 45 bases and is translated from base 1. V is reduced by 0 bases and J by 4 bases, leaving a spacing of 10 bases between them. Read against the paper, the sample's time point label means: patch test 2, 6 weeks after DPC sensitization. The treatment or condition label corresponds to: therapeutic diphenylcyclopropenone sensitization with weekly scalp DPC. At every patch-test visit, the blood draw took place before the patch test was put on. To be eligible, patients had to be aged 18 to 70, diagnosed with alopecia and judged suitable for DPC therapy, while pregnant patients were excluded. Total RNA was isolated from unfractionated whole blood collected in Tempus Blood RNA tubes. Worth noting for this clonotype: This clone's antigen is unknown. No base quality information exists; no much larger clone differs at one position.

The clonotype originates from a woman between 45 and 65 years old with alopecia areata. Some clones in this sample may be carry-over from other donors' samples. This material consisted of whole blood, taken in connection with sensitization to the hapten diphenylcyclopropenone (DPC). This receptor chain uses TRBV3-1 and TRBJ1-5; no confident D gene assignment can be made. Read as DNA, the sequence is TGTGCCAGCAGCCAAGATTCCGGGCAGAATCAGCCCCAGCATTTT. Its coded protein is CASSQDSGQNQPQHF.